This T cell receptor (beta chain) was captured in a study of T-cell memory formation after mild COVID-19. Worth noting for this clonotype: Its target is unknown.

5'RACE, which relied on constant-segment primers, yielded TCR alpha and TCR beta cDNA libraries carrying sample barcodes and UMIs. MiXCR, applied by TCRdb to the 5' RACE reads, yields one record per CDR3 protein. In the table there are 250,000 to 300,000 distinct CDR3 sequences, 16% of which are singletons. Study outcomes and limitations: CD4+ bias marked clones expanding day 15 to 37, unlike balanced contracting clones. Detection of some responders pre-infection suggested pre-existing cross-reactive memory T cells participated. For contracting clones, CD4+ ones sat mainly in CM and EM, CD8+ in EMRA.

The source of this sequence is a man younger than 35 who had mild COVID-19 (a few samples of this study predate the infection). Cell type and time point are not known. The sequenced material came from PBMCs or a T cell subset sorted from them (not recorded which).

For the CDR3, the DNA is TGTGCCACCAGGGGCGAAATAGGTTCACCCCTCCACTTT. Encoded protein: CATRGEIGSPLHF. The chain has TRBV15 and TRBJ1-6; no reliable D call. V was clipped by 6 bases and J by 9 bases, with 12 bases between them. CDR1 is LNHNV, CDR2 YYDKDF, per germline (reference sequence). The CDR3 loop spans 13 amino acids.